This T cell receptor beta chain is from a study of cytomegalovirus exposure and HLA in healthy donors. About the study: Under 85% of 300 to 450 genotyped donors fell in the Caucasian-associated ancestry cluster. General study results and limits: The CMV antigen specificity of three CMV-associated chains was confirmed through in vitro analysis.

On this clone: The antigen remains undetermined.

The study ran its PCR with 60 Vbeta and 13 Jbeta primers. The data were produced by immunoSEQ multiplex PCR, yet TCRdb's version contains in-frame clones alone and is incomplete. There are over 90,000 clones in the sample; 65% to 85% occur only once, and roughly 19% lies in the top ten. V lost 5 bases and J 6 bases, leaving 11 bases between the germline ends. Germline-derived CDR1 and CDR2 are PRHDT and FYEKMQ (reference sequence). The CDR3 has 12 residues. Sample: PBMCs. This chain uses TRBV13 with TRBJ2-7; D might be TRBD1 (6 bases). The receptor was derived from an older woman in good health and CMV-seropositive. The CDR3 sequence is CASSLDRFEQYF. Here the CDR3 DNA reads TGTGCCAGCAGCCTAGACAGGTTCGAGCAGTACTTC.